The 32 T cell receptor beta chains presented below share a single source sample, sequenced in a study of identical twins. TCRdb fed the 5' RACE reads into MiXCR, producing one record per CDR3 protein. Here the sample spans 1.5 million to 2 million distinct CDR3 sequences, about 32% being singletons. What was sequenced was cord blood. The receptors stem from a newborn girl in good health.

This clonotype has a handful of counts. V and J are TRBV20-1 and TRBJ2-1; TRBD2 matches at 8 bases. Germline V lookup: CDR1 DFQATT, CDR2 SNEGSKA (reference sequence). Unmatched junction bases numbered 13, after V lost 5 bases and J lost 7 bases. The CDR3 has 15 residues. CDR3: CSAPYITGGPNEQFF. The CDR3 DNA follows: TGCAGTGCTCCGTATATCACGGGAGGGCCAAATGAGCAGTTCTTC.

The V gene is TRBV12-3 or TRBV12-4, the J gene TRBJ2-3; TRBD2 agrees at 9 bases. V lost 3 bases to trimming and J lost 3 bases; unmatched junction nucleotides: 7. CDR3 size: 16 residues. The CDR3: CASSFATSGWTDTQYF. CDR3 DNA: TGTGCCAGCAGTTTTGCGACTAGCGGCTGGACAGATACGCAGTATTTT.

CDR3 in DNA: TGCGCCAGCAGTGGAAGAGGGAGCCGAAGTTTGGGGACTGAAGCTTTCTTT. Amino acid sequence: CASSGRGSRSLGTEAFF. This chain links TRBV10-1 with TRBJ1-1, with no clear D. CDR1 is WNHNN, CDR2 SYGVQD, per germline (reference sequence). Trimming took off 4 bases at V and 5 bases at J, with 23 bases between the two ends. CDR3 length: 17 amino acids.

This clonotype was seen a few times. CDR3: CASSLLGGGEYNEQFF. CDR3 DNA: TGCGCCAGCAGCTTATTAGGCGGGGGGGAGTACAATGAGCAGTTCTTC. The chain recombines TRBV5-1 with TRBJ2-1, with 9 positions matching TRBD2. The junction had 7 bases not matched to a gene; V was cut back by 2 bases and J by 4 bases. The V gene's germline CDR1 is SGHRS and CDR2 YFSETQ. This CDR3 comprises 16 residues. The variable domain in full, with the rest retrieved from reference TRBV5-1 and TRBJ2-1, is KAGVTQTPRYLIKTRGQQVTLSCSPISGHRSVSWYQQTPGQGLQFLFEYFSETQRNKGNFPGRFSGRQFSNSRSEMNVSTLELGDSALYLCASSLLGGGEYNEQFFGPGTRLTVL.

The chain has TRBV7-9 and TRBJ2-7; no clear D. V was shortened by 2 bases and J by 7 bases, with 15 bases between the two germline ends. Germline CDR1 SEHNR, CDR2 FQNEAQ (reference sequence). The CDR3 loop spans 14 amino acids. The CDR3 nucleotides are TGTGCCAGCAGCTTACCTAGTAATAAGGGTGAGCAGTACTTC. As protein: CASSLPSNKGEQYF.

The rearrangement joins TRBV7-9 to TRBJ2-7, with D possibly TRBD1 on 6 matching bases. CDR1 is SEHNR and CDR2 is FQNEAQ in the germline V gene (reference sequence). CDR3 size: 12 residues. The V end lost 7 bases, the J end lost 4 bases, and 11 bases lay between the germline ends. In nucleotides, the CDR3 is TGTGCCAGCAACCTACAGGGTTACGAGCAGTACTTC. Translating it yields CASNLQGYEQYF. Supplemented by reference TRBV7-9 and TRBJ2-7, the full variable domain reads DTGVSQNPRHKITKRGQNVTFRCDPISEHNRLYWYRQTLGQGPEFLTYFQNEAQLEKSRLLSDRFSAERPKGSFSTLEIQRTEQGDSAMYLCASNLQGYEQYFGPGTRLTVT.

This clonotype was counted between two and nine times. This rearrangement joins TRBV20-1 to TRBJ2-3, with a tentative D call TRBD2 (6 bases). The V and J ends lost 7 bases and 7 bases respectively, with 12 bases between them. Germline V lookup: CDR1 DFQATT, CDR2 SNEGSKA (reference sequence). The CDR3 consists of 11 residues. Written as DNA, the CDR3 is TGCAGTGGCGGGGCGGGATATACGCAGTATTTT. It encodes CSGGAGYTQYF.

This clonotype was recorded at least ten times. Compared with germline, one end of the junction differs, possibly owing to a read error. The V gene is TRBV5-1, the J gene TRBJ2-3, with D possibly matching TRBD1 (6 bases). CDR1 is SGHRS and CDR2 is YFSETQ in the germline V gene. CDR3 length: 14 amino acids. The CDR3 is CASSFGQSTDTQYF. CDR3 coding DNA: TGTGCCAGCAGCTTCGGACAGTCCACAGATACGCAGTATTTT.

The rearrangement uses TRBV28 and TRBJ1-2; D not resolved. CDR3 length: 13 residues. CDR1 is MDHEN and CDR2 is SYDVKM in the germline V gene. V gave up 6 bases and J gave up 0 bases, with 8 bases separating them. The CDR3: CASRPPPNYGYTF. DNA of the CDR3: TGTGCCAGCAGGCCCCCCCCTAACTATGGCTACACCTTC.

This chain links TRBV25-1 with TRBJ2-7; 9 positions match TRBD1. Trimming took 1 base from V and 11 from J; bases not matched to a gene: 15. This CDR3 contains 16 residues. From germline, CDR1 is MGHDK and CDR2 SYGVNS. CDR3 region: CASSEWGRDRASREYF. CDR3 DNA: TGTGCCAGCAGTGAATGGGGGAGGGACAGGGCTTCCAGAGAGTACTTC.

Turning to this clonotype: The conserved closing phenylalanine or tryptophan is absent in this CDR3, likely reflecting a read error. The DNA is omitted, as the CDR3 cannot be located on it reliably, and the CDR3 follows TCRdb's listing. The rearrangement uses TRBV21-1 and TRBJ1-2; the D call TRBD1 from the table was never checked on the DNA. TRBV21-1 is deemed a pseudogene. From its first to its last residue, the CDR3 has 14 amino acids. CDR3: CASSKARGIMATPS.

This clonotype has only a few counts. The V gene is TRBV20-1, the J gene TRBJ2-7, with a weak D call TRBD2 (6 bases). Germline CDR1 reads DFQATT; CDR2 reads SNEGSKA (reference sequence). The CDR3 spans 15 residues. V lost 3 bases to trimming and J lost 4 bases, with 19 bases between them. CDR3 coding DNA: TGCAGTGCTAGCCCCCTCAGCGGGCCCTTTTACGAGCAGTACTTC. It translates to CSASPLSGPFYEQYF.

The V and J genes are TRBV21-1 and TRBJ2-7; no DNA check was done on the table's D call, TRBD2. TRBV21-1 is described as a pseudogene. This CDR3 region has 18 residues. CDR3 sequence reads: CASSKFLAGGSCSYEQYF. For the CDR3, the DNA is TGTGCCAGCAGCAAATTCCTAGCGGGGGGGTCTTGCTCCTACGAGCAGTACTTC.

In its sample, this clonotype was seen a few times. The CDR3 nucleotides read TGTGCCAGCACCCAGACTAGCGGGTCTCCCCAAGAGACCCAGTACTTC. It yields the protein CASTQTSGSPQETQYF. The gene calls are TRBV3-1 and TRBJ2-5, with 10 bases lining up with TRBD2. After removal of 7 bases from V and 1 base from J, the junction contained 9 bases not matched to a gene. Germline values: CDR1 LGHDT, CDR2 YNNKEL (reference sequence). The CDR3 spans 16 residues.

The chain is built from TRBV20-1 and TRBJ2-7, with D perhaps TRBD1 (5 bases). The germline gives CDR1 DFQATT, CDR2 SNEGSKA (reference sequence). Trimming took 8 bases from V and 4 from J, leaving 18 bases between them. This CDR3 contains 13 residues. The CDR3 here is CSSFGPTGYEQYF. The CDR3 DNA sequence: TGCAGTTCCTTCGGACCTACAGGATACGAGCAGTACTTC.

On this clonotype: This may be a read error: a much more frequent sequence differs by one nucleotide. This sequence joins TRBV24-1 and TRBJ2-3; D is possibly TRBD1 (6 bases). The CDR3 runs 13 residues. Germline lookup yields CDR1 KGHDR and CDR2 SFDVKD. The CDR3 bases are TGTGCCACCGGTGACTATACAGGGGATACGCAGTATTTT. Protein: CATGDYTGDTQYF.

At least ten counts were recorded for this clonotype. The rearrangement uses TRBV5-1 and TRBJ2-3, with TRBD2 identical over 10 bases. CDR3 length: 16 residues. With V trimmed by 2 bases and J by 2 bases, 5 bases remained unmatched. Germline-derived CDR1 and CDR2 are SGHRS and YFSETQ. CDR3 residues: CASSFLAGVSTDTQYF. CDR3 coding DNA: TGCGCCAGCAGCTTTCTAGCGGGAGTTTCCACAGATACGCAGTATTTT.

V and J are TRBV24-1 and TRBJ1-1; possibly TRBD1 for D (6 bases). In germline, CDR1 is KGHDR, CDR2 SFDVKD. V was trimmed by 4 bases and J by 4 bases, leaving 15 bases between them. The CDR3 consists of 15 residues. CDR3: CATSDLTGFGTEAFF. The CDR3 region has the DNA TGTGCCACCAGTGACCTTACAGGGTTTGGCACTGAAGCTTTCTTT.

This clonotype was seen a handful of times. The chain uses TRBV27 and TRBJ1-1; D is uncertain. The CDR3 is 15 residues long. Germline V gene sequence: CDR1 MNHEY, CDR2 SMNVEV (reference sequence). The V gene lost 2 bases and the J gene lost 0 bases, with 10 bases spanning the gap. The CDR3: CASSLKGRMNTEAFF. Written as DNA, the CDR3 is TGTGCCAGCAGTTTAAAGGGAAGGATGAACACTGAAGCTTTCTTT.

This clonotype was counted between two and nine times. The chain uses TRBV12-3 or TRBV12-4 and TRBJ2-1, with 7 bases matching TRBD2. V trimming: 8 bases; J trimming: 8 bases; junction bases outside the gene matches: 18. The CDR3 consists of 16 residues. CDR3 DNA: TGTGCCAGCGGGGGACTTGGGGCGGGAGAAAGGTATGAGCAGTTCTTC. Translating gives CASGGLGAGERYEQFF.

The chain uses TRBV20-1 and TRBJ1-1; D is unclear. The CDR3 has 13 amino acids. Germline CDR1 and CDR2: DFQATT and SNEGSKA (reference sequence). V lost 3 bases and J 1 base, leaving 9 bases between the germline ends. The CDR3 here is CSASRQSNTEAFF. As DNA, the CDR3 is TGCAGTGCTAGTCGGCAATCGAACACTGAAGCTTTCTTT.

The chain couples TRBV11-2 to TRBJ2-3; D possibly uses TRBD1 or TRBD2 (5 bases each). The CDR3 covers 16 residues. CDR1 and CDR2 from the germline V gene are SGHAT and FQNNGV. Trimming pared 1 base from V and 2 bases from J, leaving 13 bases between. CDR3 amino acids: CASSLVVGETTDTQYF. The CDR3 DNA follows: TGTGCCAGCAGCTTAGTCGTGGGGGAGACCACAGATACGCAGTATTTT. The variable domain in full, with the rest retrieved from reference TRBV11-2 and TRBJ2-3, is EAGVAQSPRYKIIEKRQSVAFWCNPISGHATLYWYQQILGQGPKLLIQFQNNGVVDDSQLPKDRFSAERLKGVDSTLKIQPAKLEDSAVYLCASSLVVGETTDTQYFGPGTRLTVL.

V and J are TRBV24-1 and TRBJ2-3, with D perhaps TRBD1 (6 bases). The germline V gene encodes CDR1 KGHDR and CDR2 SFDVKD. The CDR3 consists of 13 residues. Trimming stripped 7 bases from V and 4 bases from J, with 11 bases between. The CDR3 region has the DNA TGTGCCACCAGCGCGACAGGCCCAGATACGCAGTATTTT. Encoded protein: CATSATGPDTQYF.

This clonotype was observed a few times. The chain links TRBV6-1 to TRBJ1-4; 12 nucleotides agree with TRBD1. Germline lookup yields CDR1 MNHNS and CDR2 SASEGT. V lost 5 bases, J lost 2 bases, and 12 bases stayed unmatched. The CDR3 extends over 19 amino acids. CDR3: CASSKRDRGLGFTNEKLFF. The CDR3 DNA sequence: TGTGCCAGCAGTAAACGGGACAGGGGGCTAGGGTTTACTAATGAAAAACTGTTTTTT.

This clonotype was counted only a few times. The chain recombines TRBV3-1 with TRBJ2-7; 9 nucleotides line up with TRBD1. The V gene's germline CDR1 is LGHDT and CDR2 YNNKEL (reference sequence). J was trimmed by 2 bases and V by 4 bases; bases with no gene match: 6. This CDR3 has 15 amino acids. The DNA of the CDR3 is TGTGCCAGCAGCCCAGGGACAGGGCTCACCTACGAGCAGTACTTC. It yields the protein CASSPGTGLTYEQYF.

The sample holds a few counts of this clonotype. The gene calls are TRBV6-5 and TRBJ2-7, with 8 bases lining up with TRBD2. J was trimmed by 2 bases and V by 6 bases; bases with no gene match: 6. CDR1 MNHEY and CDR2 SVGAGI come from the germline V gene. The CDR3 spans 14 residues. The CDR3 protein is CASSKRAGAYEQYF. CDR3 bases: TGTGCCAGCAGCAAGCGAGCGGGAGCCTACGAGCAGTACTTC.

CDR3 loop: CAWSWGHPGELFF. The CDR3 region has the DNA TGTGCCTGGAGTTGGGGACATCCCGGGGAGCTGTTTTTT. This rearrangement joins TRBV30 to TRBJ2-2, with D possibly TRBD1 on 6 matching bases. V lost 2 bases to trimming and J lost 6 bases, with 10 bases between them. Germline V gives CDR1 GTSNPN, CDR2 SVGIG (reference sequence). The CDR3 is 13 residues long. Drawing the rest from reference TRBV30 and TRBJ2-2, the complete variable domain is SQTIHQWPATLVQPVGSPLSLECTVEGTSNPNLYWYRQAAGRGLQLLFYSVGIGQISSEVPQNLSASRPQDRQFILSSKKLLLSDSGFYLCAWSWGHPGELFFGEGSRLTVL.

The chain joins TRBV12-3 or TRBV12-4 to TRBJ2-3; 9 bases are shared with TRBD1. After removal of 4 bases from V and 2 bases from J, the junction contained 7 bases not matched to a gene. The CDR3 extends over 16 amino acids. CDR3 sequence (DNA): TGTGCCAGCAGTTCGTGGGACAGGGCGGCCACAGATACGCAGTATTTT. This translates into CASSSWDRAATDTQYF.

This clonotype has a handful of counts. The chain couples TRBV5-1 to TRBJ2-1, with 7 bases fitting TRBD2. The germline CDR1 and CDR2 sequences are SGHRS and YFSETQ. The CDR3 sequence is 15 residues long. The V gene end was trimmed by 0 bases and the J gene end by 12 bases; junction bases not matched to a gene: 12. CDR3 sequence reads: CASSLEPSSSGRQFF. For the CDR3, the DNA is TGCGCCAGCAGCTTGGAACCCAGTTCTAGCGGTAGGCAGTTCTTC.

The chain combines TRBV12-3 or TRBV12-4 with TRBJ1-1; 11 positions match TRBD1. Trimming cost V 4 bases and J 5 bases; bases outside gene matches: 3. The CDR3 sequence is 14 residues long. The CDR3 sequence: CASSSDRGRTEAFF. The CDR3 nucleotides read TGTGCCAGCAGTTCGGACAGGGGGCGAACTGAAGCTTTCTTT.

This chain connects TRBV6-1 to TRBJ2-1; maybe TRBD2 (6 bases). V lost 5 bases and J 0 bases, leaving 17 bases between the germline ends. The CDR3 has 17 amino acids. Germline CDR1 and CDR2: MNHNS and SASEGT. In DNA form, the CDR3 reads TGTGCCAGCAGTCAACTAACCCTAGCGAGCTCCTACAATGAGCAGTTCTTC. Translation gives CASSQLTLASSYNEQFF.

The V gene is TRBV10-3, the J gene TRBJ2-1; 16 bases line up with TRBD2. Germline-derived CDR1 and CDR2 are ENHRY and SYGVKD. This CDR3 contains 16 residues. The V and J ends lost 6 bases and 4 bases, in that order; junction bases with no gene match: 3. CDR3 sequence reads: CAIRRGLAGGYNEQFF. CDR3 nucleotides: TGTGCCATCAGGAGGGGACTAGCGGGAGGGTACAATGAGCAGTTCTTC.